These 29 T cell receptor beta chains were sequenced from one sample in a study of T cell responses to AZD1222 COVID-19 vaccine. The repertoire was sequenced with immunoSEQ multiplex PCR; TCRdb's copy has only in-frame clones and lacks some. This sample yields some 120,000 clones, of which under 95% are seen a single time; 3.1% belongs to the top ten. The specimen comprised peripheral blood, sampled on day 0 of AZD1222 vaccination. Receptors originate from an adult in good health.

The V and J genes are TRBV19 and TRBJ1-2; possible D gene TRBD1, 6 bases. Trimming pared 6 bases from V and 1 base from J, leaving 18 bases between. CDR1 is LNHDA and CDR2 is SQIVND in the germline V gene (reference sequence). The CDR3 is made up of 16 amino acids. The CDR3 DNA follows: TGTGCCAGTAGGTCAAACCTGGGACAAGATAACTATGGCTACACCTTC. It translates to CASRSNLGQDNYGYTF.

This rearrangement joins TRBV4-1 to TRBJ1-2; 9 positions match TRBD1. The CDR3 covers 16 residues. The V gene's germline CDR1 is MGHRA and CDR2 YSYEKL. J lost 6 bases, V lost 3 bases, and 11 bases had no gene match. In nucleotides, the CDR3 is TGCGCCAGCAGCCAGGGACAGGGTCCCGTTTGGGATGGCTACACCTTC. Its protein is CASSQGQGPVWDGYTF.

This chain joins TRBV7-9 and TRBJ2-7, with 7 nucleotides matching TRBD1. From germline, CDR1 is SEHNR and CDR2 FQNEAQ (reference sequence). Losses at the gene ends were 5 bases for V and 10 bases for J; bases not matched to a gene: 5. The CDR3 covers 11 residues. CDR3 bases: TGTGCCAGCAGCACTCGGGACAGTCAGTACTTC. Amino acid sequence: CASSTRDSQYF.

This chain connects TRBV6-6 to TRBJ1-4; 7 bases fit TRBD1. V dropped 5 bases and J dropped 8; count of bases not matched to a gene: 5. This CDR3 is 13 amino acids long. Per germline, CDR1 MNHNY and CDR2 SVGAGI (reference sequence). CDR3 DNA: TGTGCCAGCAGTACACAGGGGAGGGAAAAACTGTTTTTT. Translating it yields CASSTQGREKLFF.

The V and J genes are TRBV22-1 and TRBJ2-7; no check of the table's D call, TRBD2, against the DNA was made. TRBV22-1 is a pseudogene locus. The CDR3 length is 14 residues. The CDR3 DNA follows: TGTCCTGGGACTGCACCTAGCGGGAGCTACGAGCAGTACTTC. It yields the protein CPGTAPSGSYEQYF.

This chain uses TRBV7-9 with TRBJ2-1; TRBD2 agrees at 9 bases. V lost 4 bases, J lost 5 bases, and 9 bases stayed unmatched. The CDR3 extends over 16 amino acids. Germline V gene lookup returns CDR1 SEHNR and CDR2 FQNEAQ (reference sequence). The DNA for the CDR3 is TGTGCCAGCAGCTCCCGAGTAGCGGGAGCAAACAATGAGCAGTTCTTC. Amino acids: CASSSRVAGANNEQFF.

The J gene is TRBJ1-3, the V gene TRBV7-9, with unresolved D. Germline V gene sequence: CDR1 SEHNR, CDR2 FQNEAQ (reference sequence). V lost 5 bases, J lost 1 base, and 12 bases lay in between. The CDR3 consists of 15 residues. CDR3 residues: CASSKVTVSGNTIYF. CDR3 in DNA: TGTGCCAGCAGCAAAGTCACGGTTTCTGGAAACACCATATATTTT.

This clone was seen only once. The chain links TRBV15 to TRBJ1-3, with D uncertain. V lost 1 base and J lost 7, with 17 bases in between. Germline loops: CDR1 LNHNV, CDR2 YYDKDF (reference sequence). This CDR3 is 16 amino acids long. The CDR3, as DNA: TGTGCCACCAGCAGAGTCGGGCACTCCGATCGGAACACCATATATTTT. It specifies CATSRVGHSDRNTIYF. The whole variable domain, filled in from reference TRBV15 and TRBJ1-3, reads DAMVIQNPRYQVTQFGKPVTLSCSQTLNHNVMYWYQQKSSQAPKLLFHYYDKDFNNEADTPDNFQSRRPNTSFCFLDIRSPGLGDTAMYLCATSRVGHSDRNTIYFGEGSWLTVV.

The V call is TRBV19, the J call TRBJ2-7, with TRBD2 matching over 10 bases. The CDR3 is 15 amino acids. Germline lookup yields CDR1 LNHDA and CDR2 SQIVND (reference sequence). The V and J ends lost 5 bases and 1 base, in that order; junction bases with no gene match: 5. The CDR3 region has the DNA TGTGCCAGTAGTCGCCTAGCGGGAGTTTCCTACGAGCAGTACTTC. As protein: CASSRLAGVSYEQYF.

The gene calls are TRBV27 and TRBJ1-6; no reliable D call. V was shortened by 2 bases and J by 9 bases, with 14 bases between the two germline ends. The CDR3 runs to 15 residues. From germline, CDR1 is MNHEY and CDR2 SMNVEV (reference sequence). CDR3 nucleotides: TGTGCCAGCAGTTTAGGAAGGGTATCGGGTTCACCCCTCCACTTT. It specifies CASSLGRVSGSPLHF.

This clone turned up a few times. This chain uses TRBV27 with TRBJ1-5; TRBD1 is a possible D gene (5 bases). This CDR3 is 17 amino acids long. CDR1 and CDR2 from the germline V gene are MNHEY and SMNVEV (reference sequence). Trimming took 6 bases from V and 3 from J, leaving 21 bases between them. CDR3 loop: CASSPGRGPYYNQPQHF. The CDR3 nucleotides are TGTGCCAGCAGCCCTGGACGGGGACCGTACTACAATCAGCCCCAGCATTTT.

This clone was seen just once. The CDR3 region has the DNA TGTGCCAGCAGCACTTACCGGGACAGGGCCCAACTACCCACGGAAAAACTGTTTTTT. Residues: CASSTYRDRAQLPTEKLFF. The chain couples TRBV21-1 to TRBJ1-4; TRBD1, the table's D call, was not compared with the DNA. TRBV21-1 is tagged as a pseudogene. The CDR3 is made up of 19 amino acids.

DNA of the CDR3: TGTGCCAGCTCAATGACCCCGTCCGGGACAGGGAGGACCGGGGAGCTGTTTTTT. Its translation is CASSMTPSGTGRTGELFF. The J gene is TRBJ2-2, the V gene TRBV18; TRBD1 agrees at 9 bases. The CDR3 covers 18 residues. J gave up 5 bases and V 5 bases, and 15 bases lay outside the gene matches. Germline-derived CDR1 and CDR2 are KGHSH and LQKENI.

This chain joins TRBV6-5 and TRBJ1-3; 9 bases fit TRBD1. Per germline, CDR1 MNHEY and CDR2 SVGAGI. The length of the CDR3 is 15 residues. The junction had 6 bases not matched to a gene; V was cut back by 5 bases and J by 4 bases. The CDR3 protein is CASSITTGGGNTIYF. For the CDR3, the DNA is TGTGCCAGCAGTATTACGACAGGGGGAGGAAACACCATATATTTT.

V usage is TRBV28 and J usage is TRBJ2-7; D is unresolved. Trimming cost V 6 bases and J 7 bases, with 10 bases left between them. The CDR3 has 11 amino acids. In germline, CDR1 is MDHEN, CDR2 SYDVKM. The chain's CDR3 is CASSLRWEQYF. CDR3 nucleotide sequence: TGTGCCAGCAGCCTCAGGTGGGAGCAGTACTTC.

This clone was detected once. Sequence at one end of the junction differs from germline and may be a read error. The chain carries TRBV7-7 and TRBJ2-7; 12 bases match TRBD2. The CDR3 sequence is 15 residues long. CDR1 and CDR2 from the germline V gene are SSHAT and FNYEAQ (reference sequence). The CDR3: CASSILAGGNYEQYF. The CDR3 DNA reads as TGTGCTAGCAGCATTCTAGCGGGAGGGAACTACGAGCAGTACTTC. The entire variable domain, with the rest obtained from reference TRBV7-7 and TRBJ2-7, is as follows: GAGVSQSPRYKVTKRGQDVTLRCDPISSHATLYWYQQALGQGPEFLTYFNYEAQPDKSGLPSDRFSAERPEGSISTLTIQRTEQRDSAMYRCASSILAGGNYEQYFGPGTRLTVT.

This clone was counted a single time. CDR3 protein: CASSPRGGANTEAFF. CDR3 DNA: TGTGCCAGCAGCCCCCGGGGCGGGGCAAACACTGAAGCTTTCTTT. The chain uses TRBV3-1 (or the pseudogene TRBV3-2) and TRBJ1-1; perhaps TRBD1 as D (5 bases). Trimming took 4 bases from V and 2 from J, leaving 14 bases between them. This CDR3 has 15 residues. The V gene's germline CDR1 is LGHDT and CDR2 YNNKEL (reference sequence).

V is TRBV30 and J is TRBJ2-5, with TRBD1 identical over 10 bases. Losses at the gene ends were 2 bases for V and 4 bases for J; bases not matched to a gene: 4. Per germline, CDR1 GTSNPN and CDR2 SVGIG (reference sequence). This CDR3 region has 14 residues. The CDR3 sequence is CAWSRDRGRETQYF. CDR3 nucleotide sequence: TGTGCCTGGAGTCGAGACAGGGGGCGAGAGACCCAGTACTTC.

The chain is built from TRBV9 and TRBJ2-1, with TRBD1 matching 11 bases. The CDR3 totals 16 residues. Germline V gene data show CDR1 as SGDLS and CDR2 as YYNGEE. The V and J ends lost 0 bases and 7 bases, in that order; junction bases with no gene match: 6. The DNA of the CDR3 is TGTGCCAGCAGCGTAGCAGGACAGGGGGCGCAAAATGAGCAGTTCTTC. Its protein product is CASSVAGQGAQNEQFF.

As DNA, the CDR3 is TGTGCCAGCAGTTTAAGACAGACCTCTACTATTAACTATGGCTACACCTTC. Amino acids: CASSLRQTSTINYGYTF. The V call is TRBV27, the J call TRBJ1-2; perhaps TRBD1 as D (5 bases). The CDR3 runs 17 residues. Germline assignment: CDR1 MNHEY and CDR2 SMNVEV (reference sequence). Between the trimmed V and J ends, which lost 2 bases and 1 base, there was a span of 17 bases.

V and J are TRBV18 and TRBJ2-7, with 11 bases that match TRBD1. The CDR3 loop spans 15 amino acids. The V segment lost 6 bases and the J segment 5 bases; nucleotides outside the gene matches: 9. Per the germline V gene, CDR1 is KGHSH and CDR2 is LQKENI. CDR3 bases: TGTGCCAGCTCCTCGACGGACAGGGGGCTCAACGAGCAGTACTTC. Amino acids: CASSSTDRGLNEQYF.

The rearrangement joins TRBV2 to TRBJ1-3; no clear D gene. This CDR3 has 15 amino acids. The V gene's germline CDR1 is SNHLY and CDR2 FYNNEI. V was pared by 6 bases and J by 0 bases, with 12 bases between. This chain's CDR3 is CASRVQPNSGNTIYF. CDR3 coding DNA: TGTGCCAGCAGAGTACAGCCAAACTCTGGAAACACCATATATTTT.

The rearrangement links TRBV6-2 or TRBV6-3 to TRBJ2-7; 10 bases match TRBD2. Germline assignment: CDR1 MNHEY and CDR2 SVGEGT. V trimming: 6 bases; J trimming: 1 base; junction bases outside the gene matches: 12. The length of the CDR3 is 17 residues. The CDR3 here is CASSSPSGRALSYEQYF. For the CDR3, the DNA is TGTGCCAGCAGCTCCCCCAGCGGGAGGGCCCTATCCTACGAGCAGTACTTC.

This rearrangement joins TRBV20-1 to TRBJ2-3; 10 nucleotides line up with TRBD2. Germline V gene lookup returns CDR1 DFQATT and CDR2 SNEGSKA (reference sequence). The CDR3 covers 11 residues. V lost 6 bases to trimming and J lost 10 bases; unmatched junction nucleotides: 4. The CDR3 sequence is CSALLAGSQYF. CDR3 bases: TGCAGTGCGTTACTAGCGGGGTCGCAGTATTTT.

The gene calls are TRBV19 and TRBJ1-2; D is undetermined. Germline assignment: CDR1 LNHDA and CDR2 SQIVND (reference sequence). V shed 4 bases and J shed 0 bases, with 12 bases lying between them. The CDR3 loop spans 15 amino acids. This CDR3 reads CASSTPKSANYGYTF. CDR3 nucleotide sequence: TGTGCCAGTAGTACTCCCAAATCGGCTAACTATGGCTACACCTTC.

This sequence joins TRBV7-6 and TRBJ1-1; D uncertain. The CDR3 is 16 residues long. Germline CDR1 and CDR2: SGHVS and FNYEAQ. The germline V and J ends were trimmed by 3 bases and 1 base, with 15 bases remaining between them. CDR3 sequence reads: CASSLFSGGGNTEAFF. CDR3 coding DNA: TGTGCCAGCAGCTTGTTTTCAGGCGGCGGGAACACTGAAGCTTTCTTT.

The genes are TRBV27 and TRBJ1-2, with D possibly being TRBD1 (5 bases). CDR1 and CDR2 from the germline V gene are MNHEY and SMNVEV (reference sequence). CDR3 length: 11 amino acids. Trimming shortened V by 8 bases and J by 5 bases, and 9 bases separated the two germline ends. The CDR3 bases are TGTGCCAGCGGGGCATCATATGGCTACACCTTC. Translated: CASGASYGYTF.

The chain uses TRBV3-1 (or the pseudogene TRBV3-2) and TRBJ1-2; D is unclear. CDR3 size: 18 residues. Trimming removed 0 bases from V and 8 bases from J, with 25 bases in between. Per germline, CDR1 LGHDT and CDR2 YNNKEL (reference sequence). Here the CDR3 reads CASSQDYPPWVAEDGYTF. Written as DNA, the CDR3 is TGTGCCAGCAGCCAAGATTATCCACCCTGGGTCGCTGAGGACGGCTACACCTTC.

The chain combines TRBV28 with TRBJ1-6; 7 positions match TRBD1. V dropped 5 bases and J dropped 10; count of bases not matched to a gene: 8. Germline-derived CDR1 and CDR2 are MDHEN and SYDVKM. CDR3 length: 14 amino acids. CDR3 DNA sequence: TGTGCCAGCAGTCCCCCGGGACAGTACTCACCCCTCCACTTT. Translating gives CASSPPGQYSPLHF. Combining the CDR3 with reference TRBV28 and TRBJ1-6 gives the whole variable domain DVKVTQSSRYLVKRTGEKVFLECVQDMDHENMFWYRQDPGLGLRLIYFSYDVKMKEKGDIPEGYSVSREKKERFSLILESASTNQTSMYLCASSPPGQYSPLHFGNGTRLTVT.